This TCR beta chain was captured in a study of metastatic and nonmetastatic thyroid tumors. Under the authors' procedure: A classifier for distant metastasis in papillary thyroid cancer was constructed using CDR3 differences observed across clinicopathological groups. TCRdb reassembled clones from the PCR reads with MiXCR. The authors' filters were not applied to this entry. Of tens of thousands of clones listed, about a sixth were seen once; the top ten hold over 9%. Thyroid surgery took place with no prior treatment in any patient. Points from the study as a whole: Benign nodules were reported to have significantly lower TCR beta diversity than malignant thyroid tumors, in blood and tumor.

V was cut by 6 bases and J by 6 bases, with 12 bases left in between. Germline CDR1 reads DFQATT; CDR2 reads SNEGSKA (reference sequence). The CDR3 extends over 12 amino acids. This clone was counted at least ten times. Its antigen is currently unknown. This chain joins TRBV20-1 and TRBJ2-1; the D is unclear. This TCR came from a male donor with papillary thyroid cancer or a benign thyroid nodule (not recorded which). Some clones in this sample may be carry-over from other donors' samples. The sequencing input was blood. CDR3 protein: CSAGSVGNEQFF. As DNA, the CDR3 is TGCAGTGCCGGCTCCGTAGGCAATGAGCAGTTCTTC.